Following are 3 T cell receptor beta chains from one sample sequenced in a study of T-cell reconstitution after alpha-beta-depleted transplantation in children. The TCRbeta library incorporated unique molecular identifiers. TCRdb analysed the PCR reads with MiXCR anew, one entry per CDR3 protein. The sample contains 420,000 or so distinct CDR3 sequences, roughly a tenth of which appear only once. Source: PBMCs from the stem cell graft donor, taken from the stem cell graft. Receptor source: a human donor who donated a stem cell graft to a child with acute myeloid leukemia.

Many counts were recorded for this clonotype. The chain is built from TRBV12-3 or TRBV12-4 and TRBJ1-5; a weak D match, TRBD1 (5 bases). V was trimmed by 7 bases and J by 2 bases, leaving 15 bases between them. The CDR3 sequence is 15 residues long. This CDR3 reads CASKRSGMGNQPQHF. CDR3 bases: TGTGCCAGCAAAAGATCAGGGATGGGCAATCAGCCCCAGCATTTT.

The chain uses TRBV11-2 and TRBJ1-4; D is undetermined. The germline gives CDR1 SGHAT, CDR2 FQNNGV. The ends were cut back, 4 bases at V and 7 bases at J, with 7 bases in the middle. The CDR3 covers 12 residues. The CDR3 loop reads CASSSRLEKLFF. CDR3 DNA sequence: TGTGCCAGCAGCTCCCGGCTTGAAAAACTGTTTTTT.

The rearrangement links TRBV27 to TRBJ1-6, with a tentative D call TRBD1 (6 bases). This CDR3 spans 15 amino acids. CDR1 and CDR2 from the germline V gene are MNHEY and SMNVEV (reference sequence). V was pared by 3 bases and J by 6 bases, with 12 bases between. CDR3 DNA sequence: TGTGCCAGCAGTTTCTTGGTGGACAGTAATTCACCCCTCCACTTT. This translates into CASSFLVDSNSPLHF.